The 14 T cell receptor beta chains below come from one sample, sequenced in a study of blood T cell repertoires in COVID-19. Profiled with immunoSEQ multiplex PCR; TCRdb holds only in-frame clones, not every one. The sample holds under 150,000 clones, roughly 85% seen once. The sequenced sample was peripheral blood. The receptors derive from a human donor in a cohort sampled during active COVID-19.

The CDR3 DNA reads TGCAGCGTTTGGGGGGGGGACACTGAAGCTTTCTTT. Protein sequence: CSVWGGDTEAFF. The chain is built from TRBV29-1 and TRBJ1-1, with D possibly being TRBD1 (5 bases). V lost 5 bases to trimming and J lost 3 bases, with 10 bases between them. Germline V CDR1 and CDR2: SQVTM, ANQGSEA. This CDR3 contains 12 residues.

The rearrangement links TRBV19 to TRBJ1-4; D is uncertain. The CDR3 totals 15 residues. V was clipped by 3 bases and J by 4 bases, with 12 bases between them. The germline CDR1 and CDR2 sequences are LNHDA and SQIVND (reference sequence). The CDR3 protein is CASSIRPAGNEKLFF. The CDR3 DNA reads as TGTGCCAGTAGTATTCGCCCGGCGGGTAATGAAAAACTGTTTTTT.

The chain has TRBV28 and TRBJ1-6; D is unclear. V was pared by 5 bases and J by 6 bases, with 14 bases between. The CDR3 length is 15 residues. The V gene's germline CDR1 is MDHEN and CDR2 SYDVKM. The CDR3 DNA follows: TGTGCCAGCAGTCCCGGGGTCCGTATTAATTCACCCCTCCACTTT. This sequence encodes CASSPGVRINSPLHF. The full variable domain, in which reference TRBV28 and TRBJ1-6 provide the parts outside the CDR3, is DVKVTQSSRYLVKRTGEKVFLECVQDMDHENMFWYRQDPGLGLRLIYFSYDVKMKEKGDIPEGYSVSREKKERFSLILESASTNQTSMYLCASSPGVRINSPLHFGNGTRLTVT.

The V and J genes are TRBV5-6 and TRBJ1-1; D might be TRBD1 (5 bases). The CDR3 is 15 residues long. The V gene lost 0 bases and the J gene lost 0 bases, with 9 bases spanning the gap. In germline, CDR1 is SGHDT, CDR2 YYEEEE. The CDR3 DNA follows: TGTGCCAGCAGCTTGGGGCGGGGCATGAACACTGAAGCTTTCTTT. As protein: CASSLGRGMNTEAFF.

The chain couples TRBV10-3 to TRBJ2-7, with TRBD2 matching 7 bases. There are 14 residues in the CDR3. Trimming took 4 bases from V and 2 from J; bases not matched to a gene: 5. Germline V gives CDR1 ENHRY, CDR2 SYGVKD. The CDR3 region is CAISGASGPYEQYF. The CDR3 coding sequence is TGTGCCATCAGTGGGGCTAGCGGACCCTACGAGCAGTACTTC.

The chain uses TRBV18 and TRBJ1-2; the D gene is possibly TRBD1 (6 bases). This CDR3 has 13 amino acids. The V and J ends lost 3 bases and 8 bases respectively, with 13 bases between them. The germline CDR1 and CDR2 sequences are KGHSH and LQKENI. The chain's CDR3 is CASSPGGDTGYTF. In DNA form, the CDR3 reads TGTGCCAGCTCACCGGGGGGGGACACAGGCTACACCTTC. Combining the CDR3 with reference TRBV18 and TRBJ1-2 gives the whole variable domain NAGVMQNPRHLVRRRGQEARLRCSPMKGHSHVYWYRQLPEEGLKFMVYLQKENIIDESGMPKERFSAEFPKEGPSILRIQQVVRGDSAAYFCASSPGGDTGYTFGSGTRLTVV.

The chain carries TRBV28 and TRBJ2-1, with TRBD1 as a possible D gene (5 bases). CDR3 length: 15 residues. Per germline, CDR1 MDHEN and CDR2 SYDVKM. Trimming removed 6 bases at V and 5 bases at J, with 17 bases between. This CDR3 is CASRFPDMSHNEQFF. The CDR3 DNA is TGTGCCAGCAGATTCCCGGACATGTCCCACAATGAGCAGTTCTTC.

This chain uses TRBV19 with TRBJ2-7; D is perhaps TRBD2 (6 bases). CDR3 size: 15 residues. Germline CDR1 reads LNHDA; CDR2 reads SQIVND (reference sequence). Trimming left V 3 bases short and J 5 bases short, with 17 bases between. CDR3 amino acids: CASSIGGKELHEQYF. DNA for the CDR3: TGTGCCAGTAGTATCGGAGGGAAGGAGTTGCACGAGCAGTACTTC.

The chain combines TRBV5-8 with TRBJ2-3, with 8 bases identical to TRBD1. Looked up from germline, CDR1 is SGHTS and CDR2 is YDEGEE. V was pared by 4 bases and J by 5 bases, with 9 bases of the junction left unmatched. The CDR3 loop spans 15 amino acids. CDR3 region: CASSLGTGVRDTQYF. The CDR3 nucleotides are TGTGCCAGCAGCCTTGGGACAGGAGTTCGAGATACGCAGTATTTT.

This chain connects TRBV18 to TRBJ1-3; 10 bases fit TRBD1. Losses at the gene ends were 3 bases for V and 4 bases for J; bases not matched to a gene: 15. The length of the CDR3 is 19 residues. The germline CDR1 and CDR2 sequences are KGHSH and LQKENI. CDR3 residues: CASSPSSRDRGLSGNTIYF. CDR3 sequence (DNA): TGTGCCAGCTCACCCTCGTCCCGGGACAGGGGTTTGAGCGGAAACACCATATATTTT.

The DNA of the CDR3 is TGTGCCAGCAGACCTAAACAGGGGCCATCGGGCGAAAAACTGTTTTTT. It yields the protein CASRPKQGPSGEKLFF. The rearrangement joins TRBV27 to TRBJ1-4; 7 bases are a match to TRBD1. Germline V lookup: CDR1 MNHEY, CDR2 SMNVEV (reference sequence). This CDR3 has 16 residues. The ends lost 6 bases at V and 8 bases at J; junction bases unmatched: 15.

The rearrangement uses TRBV2 and TRBJ1-1; TRBD1 matches 7 bases. CDR3 length: 14 amino acids. Germline V gene data show CDR1 as SNHLY and CDR2 as FYNNEI. Germline trimming cut 4 bases from V and 8 bases from J; bases unmatched to any gene: 10. The CDR3 reads CASSGQTGSVEAFF. The CDR3 DNA reads TGTGCCAGCAGTGGGCAGACAGGGTCGGTAGAAGCTTTCTTT.

The rearrangement links TRBV6-2 or TRBV6-3 to TRBJ1-2; D remains ambiguous. Trimming pared 2 bases from V and 7 bases from J, leaving 17 bases between. The CDR3 totals 15 residues. CDR1 MNHEY and CDR2 SVGEGT come from the germline V gene. CDR3 protein: CASSYRPRGLVGYTF. CDR3 bases: TGTGCCAGCAGTTACCGGCCTCGGGGATTAGTTGGCTACACCTTC.

The rearrangement links TRBV9 to TRBJ2-1, with TRBD2 identical over 10 bases. The V gene's germline CDR1 is SGDLS and CDR2 YYNGEE. The CDR3 sequence is 15 residues long. Losses at the gene ends were 4 bases for V and 4 bases for J; bases not matched to a gene: 5. CDR3 residues: CASSPTSGEYNEQFF. The CDR3 DNA follows: TGTGCCAGCAGCCCTACTAGCGGGGAGTACAATGAGCAGTTCTTC.